A selection of T cell receptor beta chains follows, all from one sample in a study of blood T cell repertoires in COVID-19. The repertoire was sequenced with immunoSEQ multiplex PCR; TCRdb's copy has only in-frame clones and lacks some. The sample has under 250,000 clones; roughly 84% are singletons. The material sequenced was peripheral blood. The receptors originated from a man aged 45-60 years who had recovered from COVID-19. The conserved cysteine and the conserved F or W are not part of the CDR3 here.

V	J	CDR3
TRBV7-2	TRBJ2-1	ASSLRTSGSRSSYNEQF
TRBV27	TRBJ2-6	ASSKDRGSSGANVLT
TRBV5-1	TRBJ2-6	ASSPRTGSSGANVLT
TRBV7-9	TRBJ2-7	ASSPRPDSQTSSYEQY
TRBV25-1	TRBJ2-7	ASSDTGTGLHEQY
TRBV5-8	TRBJ1-5	ASSLFGGASNQPQH
TRBV5-1	TRBJ2-7	ASSLATGGIYEQY
TRBV19	TRBJ2-4	ASSNSSGRRIKNIQY
TRBV5-5	TRBJ1-6	ASSLATVPPLH
TRBV28	TRBJ1-1	ASKGVLNTEAF
TRBV2	TRBJ2-3	ATRLLAGESPDTQY
TRBV18	TRBJ2-5	ASSPLDSQTQY
TRBV3-1/TRBV3-2	TRBJ1-1	ASSQDRANTEAF
TRBV5-1	TRBJ1-1	ASSLGQGAF
TRBV28	TRBJ2-2	ASSRQGAGTGELF
TRBV5-4	TRBJ2-7	ASSREPTYEQY
TRBV19	TRBJ1-1	ASISRGVGEAF
TRBV18	TRBJ2-1	ASSLGQGLSEQF
TRBV13	TRBJ2-2	ASSLPRLAGDTGELF
TRBV18	TRBJ2-5	ASSPRQETQY
TRBV4-1	TRBJ1-5	ASSQAQGGNQPQH
TRBV28	TRBJ2-7	ASSLEQGRSYEQY
TRBV11-3	TRBJ2-1	ASSFGGAYNEQF
TRBV28	TRBJ1-4	ASGTWGVGKGGSNEKLF
TRBV4-1	TRBJ2-7	ASSQSPGTATYEQY
TRBV19	TRBJ1-2	ASSSQAAANYGYT
TRBV30	TRBJ1-1	AWESSGEAF
TRBV5-1	TRBJ1-2	ASSLASTGRGYGYT
TRBV19	TRBJ1-1	ASSTGRGSTEAF
TRBV2	TRBJ2-7	ASSGVFYLGQGSYEQY
TRBV5-1	TRBJ2-1	ASSLEASGYNEQF
TRBV19	TRBJ1-2	ASNAGGSVSGYT
TRBV6-1	TRBJ1-2	ASSDNGGNYGYT
TRBV7-2	TRBJ2-3	ASSLLPPERAADTQY
TRBV3-1/TRBV3-2	TRBJ2-7	ASSHQRGSYEQY
TRBV29-1	TRBJ2-5	SVLQGRETQY
TRBV24-1	TRBJ2-3	ATSDFISGRFADTQY
TRBV6-5	TRBJ1-1	ASSYKPNTEAF